This is a list of T cell receptor beta chains from one sample in a study of blood T cell repertoires in COVID-19. The table came from immunoSEQ multiplex PCR; TCRdb's copy has only in-frame clones and leaves some out. Here the sample spans approximately 340,000 clones, about 83% being singletons. The sequencing input was peripheral blood. The receptors here all came from a man aged 25 to 40 with active or convalescent COVID-19. Each CDR3 is given with its conserved first and last residue. The order of the fields is CDR3 length, clone size, J gene, V gene, D gene, CDR3 DNA, CDR3 protein. A D gene is named only where the DNA matches it firmly. Expanded clones get a size class; other rows say once, few or many, or leave the size out.

len: 15
abundance: -
j_gene: TRBJ1-1
v_gene: TRBV3-1/TRBV3-2
d_gene: -
CDR3nt: TGTGCCAGCAGCTCGTGGACAGCTATGAACACTGAAGCTTTCTTT
CDR3aa: CASSSWTAMNTEAFF

len: 15
abundance: -
j_gene: TRBJ1-6
v_gene: TRBV19
d_gene: TRBD1
CDR3nt: TGTGCCAGTAGTTTCTTCGGACAGGGGGATTCACCCCTCCACTTT
CDR3aa: CASSFFGQGDSPLHF

len: 17
abundance: -
j_gene: TRBJ2-3
v_gene: TRBV5-1
d_gene: TRBD2
CDR3nt: TGCGCCAGCAGCCCCGGGAGCGGGACTAGCGGCACAGATACGCAGTATTTT
CDR3aa: CASSPGSGTSGTDTQYF

len: 14
abundance: -
j_gene: TRBJ1-3
v_gene: TRBV9
d_gene: -
CDR3nt: TGTGCCAGCAGCGTAGCTGTGTCTGGAAACACCATATATTTT
CDR3aa: CASSVAVSGNTIYF

len: 18
abundance: -
j_gene: TRBJ2-2
v_gene: TRBV12-5
d_gene: TRBD1
CDR3nt: TGTGCTAGTGGTTTGACCTTGGGACAGGGCGCGAACACCGGGGAGCTGTTTTTT
CDR3aa: CASGLTLGQGANTGELFF

len: 17
abundance: -
j_gene: TRBJ1-3
v_gene: TRBV24-1
d_gene: TRBD1
CDR3nt: TGTGCCACCAGTGTCAAAAGGGGGCTACGCTCTGGAAACACCATATATTTT
CDR3aa: CATSVKRGLRSGNTIYF

len: 16
abundance: -
j_gene: TRBJ2-3
v_gene: TRBV10-3
d_gene: -
CDR3nt: TGTGCCATCAGTGATTCCGGGACTCGAGGAACAGATACGCAGTATTTT
CDR3aa: CAISDSGTRGTDTQYF

len: 15
abundance: -
j_gene: TRBJ1-6
v_gene: TRBV6-5
d_gene: -
CDR3nt: TGTGCCAGCAGACTAGACAGGTCTCATAATTCACCCCTCCACTTT
CDR3aa: CASRLDRSHNSPLHF

len: 12
abundance: -
j_gene: TRBJ1-2
v_gene: TRBV30
d_gene: -
CDR3nt: TGTGCCTGGAGTAGGACAACCTATGGCTACACCTTC
CDR3aa: CAWSRTTYGYTF

len: 13
abundance: -
j_gene: TRBJ1-4
v_gene: TRBV10-3
d_gene: -
CDR3nt: TGTGCCACCGGACTGGCAACTAATGAAAAACTGTTTTTT
CDR3aa: CATGLATNEKLFF

len: 17
abundance: -
j_gene: TRBJ2-2
v_gene: TRBV18
d_gene: TRBD1
CDR3nt: TGTGCCAGCTCACTAAACGCCGGGACAGCGAACACCGGGGAGCTGTTTTTT
CDR3aa: CASSLNAGTANTGELFF

len: 17
abundance: -
j_gene: TRBJ2-7
v_gene: TRBV6-1
d_gene: -
CDR3nt: TGTGCCAGCAGTGCTGGCCGGTGGAGTACCCACTCCTACGAGCAGTACTTC
CDR3aa: CASSAGRWSTHSYEQYF

len: 15
abundance: -
j_gene: TRBJ2-1
v_gene: TRBV3-1/TRBV3-2
d_gene: TRBD2
CDR3nt: TGTGCCAGCAGCCAAGATTCAGCGGGGGGCCTGGAGCAGTTCTTC
CDR3aa: CASSQDSAGGLEQFF

len: 17
abundance: -
j_gene: TRBJ2-2
v_gene: TRBV4-1
d_gene: TRBD2
CDR3nt: TGCGCCAGCAGCCAAGATCCGGGGGGAAGGAGCACCGGGGAGCTGTTTTTT
CDR3aa: CASSQDPGGRSTGELFF

len: 16
abundance: -
j_gene: TRBJ2-7
v_gene: TRBV5-4
d_gene: TRBD2
CDR3nt: TGTGCCAGCAGCTCCCACACTAGCGGGGGTTCCTACGAGCAGTACTTC
CDR3aa: CASSSHTSGGSYEQYF

len: 14
abundance: -
j_gene: TRBJ2-7
v_gene: TRBV11-1
d_gene: -
CDR3nt: TGTGCCAGCAGCTTAGATGTGATTGGGCACGAGCAGTACTTC
CDR3aa: CASSLDVIGHEQYF

len: 15
abundance: -
j_gene: TRBJ2-1
v_gene: TRBV11-1
d_gene: TRBD2
CDR3nt: TGTGCCAGCAGCTTAGCTAGCGGGAGGATCGATGAGCAGTTCTTC
CDR3aa: CASSLASGRIDEQFF

len: 15
abundance: -
j_gene: TRBJ2-7
v_gene: TRBV4-3
d_gene: -
CDR3nt: TGCGCCAGCAGCCTAGCCGACGGAGGAGGCTACGAGCAGTACTTC
CDR3aa: CASSLADGGGYEQYF

len: 17
abundance: -
j_gene: TRBJ2-7
v_gene: TRBV28
d_gene: -
CDR3nt: TGTGCCAGCAGTATCCTAACGCATACCAGGGCCCACTACGAGCAGTACTTC
CDR3aa: CASSILTHTRAHYEQYF

len: 14
abundance: -
j_gene: TRBJ2-6
v_gene: TRBV5-4
d_gene: -
CDR3nt: TGTGCCAGCAGCCCAGACTCTGGGGCCAACGTCCTGACTTTC
CDR3aa: CASSPDSGANVLTF

len: 16
abundance: -
j_gene: TRBJ2-6
v_gene: TRBV7-9
d_gene: TRBD1
CDR3nt: TGTGCCAGCAGCTTAACAGGGGGCACTGGGGCCAACGTCCTGACTTTC
CDR3aa: CASSLTGGTGANVLTF

len: 14
abundance: -
j_gene: TRBJ2-5
v_gene: TRBV9
d_gene: TRBD1
CDR3nt: TGTGCCAGCAGTTATGGACAGGGGAAAGAGACCCAGTACTTC
CDR3aa: CASSYGQGKETQYF

len: 19
abundance: -
j_gene: TRBJ2-6
v_gene: TRBV4-1
d_gene: TRBD1
CDR3nt: TGCGCCAGCAGCCCCCTAGGACAGGGACAAGGGTCTGGGGCCAACGTCCTGACTTTC
CDR3aa: CASSPLGQGQGSGANVLTF

len: 16
abundance: -
j_gene: TRBJ1-1
v_gene: TRBV3-1/TRBV3-2
d_gene: -
CDR3nt: TGTGCCAGCAGCCAAGATTGGGGGGGGCCAGACACTGAAGCTTTCTTT
CDR3aa: CASSQDWGGPDTEAFF

len: 15
abundance: -
j_gene: TRBJ2-3
v_gene: TRBV19
d_gene: TRBD2
CDR3nt: TGTGCCAGTACCCTTAGCGGGGGGGCGTTCTATACGCAGTATTTT
CDR3aa: CASTLSGGAFYTQYF

len: 13
abundance: few
j_gene: TRBJ2-3
v_gene: TRBV6-1
d_gene: -
CDR3nt: TGTGCCAGCAGTTCCTCTGGCACAGATACGCAGTATTTT
CDR3aa: CASSSSGTDTQYF

len: 13
abundance: -
j_gene: TRBJ1-1
v_gene: TRBV12-3/TRBV12-4
d_gene: -
CDR3nt: TGTGCCAGCAGGTTGGCCGTTGCCCTTGAAGCTTTCTTT
CDR3aa: CASRLAVALEAFF

len: 13
abundance: -
j_gene: TRBJ2-7
v_gene: TRBV4-1
d_gene: TRBD1
CDR3nt: TGCGCCAGCAGCCAAGATTGGGGACAGCTCCCATACTTC
CDR3aa: CASSQDWGQLPYF

len: 15
abundance: -
j_gene: TRBJ2-6
v_gene: TRBV5-1
d_gene: -
CDR3nt: TGCGCCAGCAGCTTGGCCTCTCCTGGGGCCAACGTCCTGACTTTC
CDR3aa: CASSLASPGANVLTF

len: 16
abundance: -
j_gene: TRBJ2-3
v_gene: TRBV3-1/TRBV3-2
d_gene: -
CDR3nt: TGTGCCAGCAGCCAAGCCAGGGGTTCCGGCACAGATACGCAGTATTTT
CDR3aa: CASSQARGSGTDTQYF

len: 12
abundance: -
j_gene: TRBJ1-1
v_gene: TRBV6-5
d_gene: -
CDR3nt: TGTGCCAGCACCAGAGGGGGAACTGAAGCTTTCTTT
CDR3aa: CASTRGGTEAFF

len: 12
abundance: -
j_gene: TRBJ2-1
v_gene: TRBV30
d_gene: -
CDR3nt: TGTGCCTGGAGTGTTCGGGGAAATGAGCAGTTCTTC
CDR3aa: CAWSVRGNEQFF

len: 16
abundance: -
j_gene: TRBJ2-7
v_gene: TRBV18
d_gene: TRBD1
CDR3nt: TGTGCCAGCTCACTCTCTGGGACAGGGCGAACCTACGAGCAGTACTTC
CDR3aa: CASSLSGTGRTYEQYF

len: 15
abundance: -
j_gene: TRBJ1-2
v_gene: TRBV7-2
d_gene: -
CDR3nt: TGTGCCAGCAGCCCCAGCGGGGCAGGGAACTATGGCTACACCTTC
CDR3aa: CASSPSGAGNYGYTF

len: 13
abundance: -
j_gene: TRBJ2-3
v_gene: TRBV29-1
d_gene: TRBD2
CDR3nt: TGCAGCGGGTTAGCGGGGGGCACAGATACGCAGTATTTT
CDR3aa: CSGLAGGTDTQYF

len: 14
abundance: -
j_gene: TRBJ2-1
v_gene: TRBV5-1
d_gene: TRBD1
CDR3nt: TGCGCCAGCAGTTCCGGGACAGGGATCCATGAGCAGTTCTTC
CDR3aa: CASSSGTGIHEQFF

len: 16
abundance: -
j_gene: TRBJ2-7
v_gene: TRBV7-9
d_gene: -
CDR3nt: TGTGCCAGCAGCTTCCCAGCTGAGGAACTCTCCTACGAGCAGTACTTC
CDR3aa: CASSFPAEELSYEQYF

len: 15
abundance: -
j_gene: TRBJ1-4
v_gene: TRBV18
d_gene: TRBD1
CDR3nt: TGTGCCAGCTCACGATGGACAGGGGAGAATGAAAAACTGTTTTTT
CDR3aa: CASSRWTGENEKLFF

len: 13
abundance: -
j_gene: TRBJ1-2
v_gene: TRBV5-1
d_gene: TRBD1
CDR3nt: TGCGCCAGCAGCCCGGACAGGGACTATGGCTACACCTTC
CDR3aa: CASSPDRDYGYTF

len: 16
abundance: -
j_gene: TRBJ2-3
v_gene: TRBV7-2
d_gene: TRBD2
CDR3nt: TGTGCCAGCGGCACGACTAGCGGGGGGGCAGCAGATACGCAGTATTTT
CDR3aa: CASGTTSGGAADTQYF